This T cell receptor (beta chain) was profiled in a study of T cell responses to AZD1222 COVID-19 vaccine. Study background: Both about-4-week and about-12-week second-dose recipients were combined. Study-wide findings and caveats: It should be noted that donors were predominantly white British and more often female, and clonal diversity was possibly underestimated. All repertoire sampling was performed exclusively after the peak T cell response. Vaccine-associated CD4 TCRs ranged over spike, dominating at 160-218 and 743-854.

Libraries were prepared by immunoSEQ multiplex PCR; TCRdb keeps only in-frame clonotypes and omits some of them. Among about 94,000 clones, roughly 84% were seen once, and the ten largest hold 13%. Worth noting for this clone: Its antigen is as yet unknown.

V gave up 4 bases and J gave up 3 bases; unmatched junction bases: 4. The CDR3 is 16 residues long. Germline V gives CDR1 LGHDT, CDR2 YNNKEL (reference sequence). Here the sequenced sample was peripheral blood, taken on day 0 of AZD1222 vaccination. The gene calls are TRBV3-1 (or the pseudogene TRBV3-2) and TRBJ1-6; TRBD1 agrees at 9 bases. The TCR was taken from an adult in good health. For the CDR3, the DNA is TGTGCCAGCAGCCGAACGGACAGGGGCTATAATTCACCCCTCCACTTT. Translation: CASSRTDRGYNSPLHF.